This is a list of T cell receptor beta chains from one sample in a study of T cell responses to AZD1222 COVID-19 vaccine. The assay was immunoSEQ multiplex PCR, and TCRdb's table has in-frame clones only and misses some. The sample records 75,000 to 90,000 clones, 70% to 90% being singletons. Sequenced here: peripheral blood, sampled on day 0 of AZD1222 vaccination. These receptors came from an adult in good health. CDR3s include the opening cysteine and the closing phenylalanine or tryptophan. A D gene is named only where the DNA matches it firmly. Some rows mark clone size as missing; the rest say once, few, many or name a class of expanded clone.

TRBJ2-1,TRBV6-5,once,TRBD1,TGTGCCAGCGGGGAGACAGGGGCTAGTGAGCAGTTCTTC,CASGETGASEQFF
TRBJ1-5,TRBV6-1,.,.,TGTGCCAGCAGTGAATTTGGGAATAGCAATCAGCCCCAGCATTTT,CASSEFGNSNQPQHF
TRBJ2-7,TRBV4-2,.,.,TGTGCCAGCAGCCAAGATGTCAAGTACGAGCAGTACTTC,CASSQDVKYEQYF
TRBJ1-6,TRBV11-2,.,.,TGTGCCAGCAGCTTAGAGGCAGGGACGAATTCACCCCTCCACTTT,CASSLEAGTNSPLHF
TRBJ1-1,TRBV28,.,.,TGTGCCAGCAGTTTACCCCAAACTGAAGCTTTCTTT,CASSLPQTEAFF
TRBJ2-5,TRBV7-6,.,.,TGTGCTAGCAGCCCCAACACAGGGAGCCAAGAGACCCAGTACTTC,CASSPNTGSQETQYF
TRBJ1-4,TRBV28,.,TRBD1,TGTGCCGGCAGGGACAGGGGGCGAGAAAAACTGTTTTTT,CAGRDRGREKLFF
TRBJ1-2,TRBV2,.,TRBD1,TGTGCCAGCAGTGAAAGGACAGGGCCCAACTATGGCTACACCTTC,CASSERTGPNYGYTF
TRBJ1-6,TRBV7-2,.,TRBD1,TGTGCCAGCAGCCCACAGGGGGACTCACCCCTCCACTTT,CASSPQGDSPLHF
TRBJ1-5,TRBV4-1,.,.,TGCGCCAGCAGCCCAGGACAGAATAGCAATCAGCCCCAGCATTTT,CASSPGQNSNQPQHF
TRBJ2-7,TRBV27,.,.,TGTGCCAGCAGTTTTTACGGCTCCTACGAGCAGTACTTC,CASSFYGSYEQYF
TRBJ1-2,TRBV7-9,.,.,TGTGCCAGCAGCCCCCCCTGGGCCGACAAAGGCTACACCTTC,CASSPPWADKGYTF
TRBJ1-2,TRBV7-9,.,.,TGTGCCAGCAGCTCCCCTGAGGGGGGGGGAGTTGGCTACACCTTC,CASSSPEGGGVGYTF
TRBJ1-3,TRBV6-6,.,.,TGTGCCAGCAGTTACTCGGGGGGGCTGGGAAACACCATATATTTT,CASSYSGGLGNTIYF
TRBJ1-4,TRBV12-3/TRBV12-4,.,TRBD1,TGTGCCAGCGGGACAGGGAATGAAAAACTGTTTTTT,CASGTGNEKLFF
TRBJ2-1,TRBV9,.,.,TGTGCCAGCAACTCAGGCAGCTCCTACAATGAGCAGTTCTTC,CASNSGSSYNEQFF
TRBJ2-7,TRBV9,.,TRBD2,TGTGCCAGCAGCGTAGAGGGACTAGCATCCGAGCAGTACTTC,CASSVEGLASEQYF
TRBJ1-1,TRBV5-6,.,.,TGTGCCAGTCTACCGGGCCCCTTCATGAACACTGAAGCTTTCTTT,CASLPGPFMNTEAFF
TRBJ2-2,TRBV19,once,.,TGTGCCAGTAGTGTGGGGGAGTCATTTATCGGGGAGCTGTTTTTT,CASSVGESFIGELFF
TRBJ2-1,TRBV7-3,.,TRBD1,TGTGCCAGCAGGGGACAGGGGTTCTCCTACAATGAGCAGTTCTTC,CASRGQGFSYNEQFF
TRBJ1-2,TRBV6-9,.,.,TGTGCCAGCATCGACAGGATGGTGGAGAACTATGGCTACACCTTC,CASIDRMVENYGYTF
TRBJ2-2,TRBV7-6,.,.,TGTGCCAGCAGCTCCCAACAGGGTGCCGGGGAGCTGTTTTTT,CASSSQQGAGELFF
TRBJ2-1,TRBV6-2/TRBV6-3,.,TRBD2,TGTGCCAGCAGTTACCGACGATCTACTAGCGCCGTCTTCTTC,CASSYRRSTSAVFF
TRBJ2-5,TRBV6-1,.,TRBD2,TGTGCCAGCAGTGCCTCGGTGGGGGGGATACAAGAGACCCAGTACTTC,CASSASVGGIQETQYF
TRBJ2-1,TRBV6-8,.,TRBD2,TGTGCCAGCAGTTACTCCCGGACTAGCGGGAATAACAATGAGCAGTTCTTC,CASSYSRTSGNNNEQFF
TRBJ2-4,TRBV5-1,.,TRBD1,TGCGCCAGCAGCTTGATGACAGGGATAGCCAAAAACATTCAGTACTTC,CASSLMTGIAKNIQYF
TRBJ1-2,TRBV4-1,.,.,TGCGCCAGCAGCCCTCGGACGACCGGTGGTGGCTACACCTTC,CASSPRTTGGGYTF
TRBJ1-4,TRBV21-1,.,.,TGTGCCAGCTTTCGGGTAAAAGCTCGGAGTGCAACTAATGAAAAACTGTTTTTT,CASFRVKARSATNEKLFF
TRBJ1-2,TRBV4-3,.,.,TGCGCCAGCAGCCTAGACCGGACCGGCTATGGCTACACCTTC,CASSLDRTGYGYTF
TRBJ2-5,TRBV28,.,TRBD2,TGTGCCAGCAGTTGGACTAGTAAAGGAGAGACCCAGTACTTC,CASSWTSKGETQYF
TRBJ2-2,TRBV7-2,few,.,TGTGCCAGCAGCTCTGGAAGACCCACCGGGGAGCTGTTTTTT,CASSSGRPTGELFF
TRBJ1-2,TRBV5-6,once,TRBD1,TGTGCCAGCAGCCCCAGTACGGGGACAGGGGGCGGATATGGCTACACCTTC,CASSPSTGTGGGYGYTF
TRBJ2-7,TRBV30,.,TRBD2,TGTGCCTGGAGTGGGGGACTAGCGGGGGTTTCCTACGAGCAGTACTTC,CAWSGGLAGVSYEQYF
TRBJ2-7,TRBV9,.,.,TGTGCCAGCAGCGTAGAACCAGTCTCCTACGAGCAGTACTTC,CASSVEPVSYEQYF
TRBJ2-3,TRBV5-6,few,.,TGTGCCAGCAGGCCCCGCCCTACGTTGGATACGCAGTATTTT,CASRPRPTLDTQYF
TRBJ1-6,TRBV7-2,.,.,TGTGCCAGCAGCTTACGACACAAGAATTCACCCCTCCACTTT,CASSLRHKNSPLHF
TRBJ2-3,TRBV6-4,.,TRBD2,TGTGCCAGCAGGAGGGGCCCTAGCGGCTCCACAGATACGCAGTATTTT,CASRRGPSGSTDTQYF
TRBJ2-7,TRBV6-6,.,.,TGTGCCAGCACCCCGGACTCAACCTACGAGCAGTACTTC,CASTPDSTYEQYF
TRBJ2-5,TRBV6-5,once,TRBD2,TGTGCCAGCACAGGACTAGCGGGGGTCCAAGAGACCCAGTACTTC,CASTGLAGVQETQYF
TRBJ2-7,TRBV5-1,.,.,TGCGCCAGCAGCTTGGCCCCGGGCCGGAATTACGAGCAGTACTTC,CASSLAPGRNYEQYF
TRBJ1-4,TRBV18,.,.,TGTGCCAGCTCACCCCGACCAGCAACTAATGAAAAACTGTTTTTT,CASSPRPATNEKLFF
TRBJ1-3,TRBV10-3,.,.,TGTGCCATCAATTCCAGGGTATCTGGAAACACCATATATTTT,CAINSRVSGNTIYF
TRBJ2-3,TRBV29-1,.,TRBD1,TGCAGCGTGACTCGACAGGGGTGGGCCACAGATACGCAGTATTTT,CSVTRQGWATDTQYF
TRBJ2-5,TRBV14,.,.,TGTGCCAGCAGCCAAGATCAAGAGACCCAGTACTTC,CASSQDQETQYF
TRBJ2-7,TRBV18,few,.,TGTGCCAGCCAGGGGTCCTACGAGCAGTACTTC,CASQGSYEQYF
TRBJ1-6,TRBV4-1,.,TRBD1,TGCGCCAGCAGCCTTATCCGGACAGGTGCTACACCCCTCCACTTT,CASSLIRTGATPLHF
TRBJ2-1,TRBV3-1/TRBV3-2,.,TRBD2,TGTGCCAGCAGCCCGCCTGGACTAGCGGGGGCCGATGAGCAGTTCTTC,CASSPPGLAGADEQFF
TRBJ1-2,TRBV12-3/TRBV12-4,.,.,TGTGCCAGCAGTTTGTACGGAGGTGGCTACACCTTC,CASSLYGGGYTF
TRBJ1-3,TRBV19,.,.,TGTGCCAGTAGGATAAGCTCTGGAAACACCATATATTTT,CASRISSGNTIYF
TRBJ1-2,TRBV19,.,.,TGTGCCAGTAGTACAGTTGACTATGGCTACACCTTC,CASSTVDYGYTF